Shown below are 5 T cell receptor beta chains from a single sample sequenced in a study of cytomegalovirus exposure and HLA in healthy donors. Vbeta (60) and Jbeta (13) primers were used in the PCR. The protocol was immunoSEQ multiplex PCR, while the TCRdb copy is restricted to in-frame clones and leaves out a portion. The sample shows 150,000 to 200,000 clones, about 80% of them seen only once. Sequenced material: PBMCs. The source of these receptors is a woman in her forties or fifties in good health and CMV-seronegative.

V and J are TRBV7-9 and TRBJ2-7, with a weak D call TRBD1 (6 bases). Germline CDR1 reads SEHNR; CDR2 reads FQNEAQ (reference sequence). The CDR3 covers 14 residues. Trimming left V 4 bases short and J 8 bases short, with 18 bases between. The CDR3, as DNA: TGTGCCAGCAGCTCAAGAGGACAGTTCTCCAAGCAGTACTTC. It translates to CASSSRGQFSKQYF.

This clone was detected a few times. The rearrangement joins TRBV18 to TRBJ1-1, with a weak D call TRBD1 (5 bases). CDR1 and CDR2 from the germline V gene are KGHSH and LQKENI. The V end was cut by 3 bases, the J end by 4 bases, with 9 bases between. This CDR3 spans 13 amino acids. CDR3 nucleotide sequence: TGTGCCAGCTCACCGACCGGGGGCACTGAAGCTTTCTTT. Its protein is CASSPTGGTEAFF. The variable domain in full, with the rest retrieved from reference TRBV18 and TRBJ1-1, is NAGVMQNPRHLVRRRGQEARLRCSPMKGHSHVYWYRQLPEEGLKFMVYLQKENIIDESGMPKERFSAEFPKEGPSILRIQQVVRGDSAAYFCASSPTGGTEAFFGQGTRLTVV.

The chain couples TRBV6-6 to TRBJ1-1, with D unclear. Germline CDR1 is MNHNY and CDR2 is SVGAGI (reference sequence). The CDR3 consists of 14 residues. Trimming cost V 6 bases and J 0 bases, with 11 bases left between them. Here the CDR3 reads CASREQLMNTEAFF. For the CDR3, the DNA is TGTGCCAGCAGAGAACAGCTGATGAACACTGAAGCTTTCTTT.

This clone was seen a few times. This chain connects TRBV7-9 to TRBJ1-1; D possibly corresponds to TRBD1 (5 bases). This CDR3 region has 13 residues. Trimming left V 3 bases short and J 3 bases short, with 8 bases between. Germline V lookup: CDR1 SEHNR, CDR2 FQNEAQ (reference sequence). The CDR3 sequence is CASSLGGDTEAFF. The CDR3 nucleotides are TGTGCCAGCAGCTTGGGAGGGGACACTGAAGCTTTCTTT.

This clone was seen only once. A read error may account for a junction end that differs from germline. The chain links TRBV28 to TRBJ1-2; maybe TRBD1 (5 bases). The CDR3 has 13 residues. Germline CDR1 is MDHEN and CDR2 is SYDVKM. This chain's CDR3 is CASSLGGDYGYAF. The CDR3 DNA is TGTGCCAGCAGTTTAGGAGGGGACTATGGCTACGCCTTC.